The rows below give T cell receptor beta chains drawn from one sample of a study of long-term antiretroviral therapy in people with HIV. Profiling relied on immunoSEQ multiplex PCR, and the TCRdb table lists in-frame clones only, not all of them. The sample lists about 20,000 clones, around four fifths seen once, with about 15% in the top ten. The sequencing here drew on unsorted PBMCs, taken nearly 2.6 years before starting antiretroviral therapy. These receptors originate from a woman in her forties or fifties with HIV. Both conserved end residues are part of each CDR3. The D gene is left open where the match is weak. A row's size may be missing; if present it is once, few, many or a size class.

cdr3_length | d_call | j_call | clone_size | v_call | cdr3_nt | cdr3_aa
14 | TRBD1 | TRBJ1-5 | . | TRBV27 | TGTGCCAGCAGACCGGGACAGCTCTATCAGCCCCAGCATTTT | CASRPGQLYQPQHF
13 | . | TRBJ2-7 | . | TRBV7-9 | TGTGCCAGCAGCTTCGGGCAGGGTTACGAGCAGTACTTC | CASSFGQGYEQYF
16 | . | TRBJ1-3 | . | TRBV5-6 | TGTGCCAGCAGCTTTAGTCCAGGCTCTACTGGAAACACCATATATTTT | CASSFSPGSTGNTIYF
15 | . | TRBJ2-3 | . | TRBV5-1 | TGCGCCAGCAGCTTGGGGGGGTCTAGCACAGATACGCAGTATTTT | CASSLGGSSTDTQYF
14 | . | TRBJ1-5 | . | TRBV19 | TGTGCCAGTAGTATACTTCCCCGAGATCAGCCCCAGCATTTT | CASSILPRDQPQHF
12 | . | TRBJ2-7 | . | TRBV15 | TGTGCCATTTATGGTTCCTCTTACGAGCAGTACTTC | CAIYGSSYEQYF
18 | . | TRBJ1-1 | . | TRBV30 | TGTGCCTGGAAAAAACCTTTAAAACAGGGCTCAATGAACACTGAAGCTTTCTTT | CAWKKPLKQGSMNTEAFF
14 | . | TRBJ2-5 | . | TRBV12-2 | TGTGCAAGTCGCTGGGGGGACAGGGAAGAGACCCAGTACTTC | CASRWGDREETQYF
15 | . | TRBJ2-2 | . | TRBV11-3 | TGTGCCAGCAGTTCCCAGCATCGCAACACCGGGGAGCTGTTTTTT | CASSSQHRNTGELFF
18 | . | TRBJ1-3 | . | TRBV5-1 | TGCGCCAGCAGCTTGGCCGGAGTCCGCTCCTTCTCTGGAAACACCATATATTTT | CASSLAGVRSFSGNTIYF
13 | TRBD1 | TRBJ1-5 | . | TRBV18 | TGTGCCAGCTCTCCACCAGGGGGGCGGCCCCAGCATTTT | CASSPPGGRPQHF
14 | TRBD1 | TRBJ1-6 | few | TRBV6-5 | TGTGCCAGCAGATCCTACAGGGGGGATTCACCCCTCCACTTT | CASRSYRGDSPLHF
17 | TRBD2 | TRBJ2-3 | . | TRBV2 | TGTGCCAGCAGTGAAGGGGTAGCGGGGGGGCTGGCAGATACGCAGTATTTT | CASSEGVAGGLADTQYF
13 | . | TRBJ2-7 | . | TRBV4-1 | TGCGCCAGCAGCCAAGGAGTTGTCTACGAGCAGTACTTC | CASSQGVVYEQYF
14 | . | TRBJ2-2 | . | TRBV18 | TGTGCCAGCTCACCTTCTTTGAACACCGGGGAGCTGTTTTTT | CASSPSLNTGELFF
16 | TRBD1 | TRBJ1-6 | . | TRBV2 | TGTGCCAGCAGTGAGCAGGGGGATATTAGGTATTCACCCCTCCACTTT | CASSEQGDIRYSPLHF
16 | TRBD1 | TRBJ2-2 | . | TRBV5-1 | TGCGCCAGCAGCTGGGGGGGACAGGGGGCCCCCGGGGAGCTGTTTTTT | CASSWGGQGAPGELFF
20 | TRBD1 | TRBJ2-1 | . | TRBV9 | TGTGCCAGCAGCGTAGGGCCCCGGGACAGGGCGAGTAGCTCCTACAATGAGCAGTTCTTC | CASSVGPRDRASSSYNEQFF
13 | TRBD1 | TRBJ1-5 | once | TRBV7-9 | TGTGCCAGCAGCGCGACAGGGAATCAGCCCCAGCATTTT | CASSATGNQPQHF
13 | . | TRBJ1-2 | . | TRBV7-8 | TGTGCCAGCAGCTTGGGGGGTGCGGGTGGCTACACCTTC | CASSLGGAGGYTF
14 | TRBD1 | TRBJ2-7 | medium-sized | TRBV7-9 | TGTGCCAGCAGACCGGGACAGGGGGCGTACGAGCAGTACTTC | CASRPGQGAYEQYF
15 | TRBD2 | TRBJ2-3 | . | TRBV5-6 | TGTGCCAGCAGCTTGGCGATTAGCGGGGCAGATACGCAGTATTTT | CASSLAISGADTQYF
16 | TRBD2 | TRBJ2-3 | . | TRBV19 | TGTGCCAGTAGTATATCCGGGGGGGGGCCTACAGATACGCAGTATTTT | CASSISGGGPTDTQYF
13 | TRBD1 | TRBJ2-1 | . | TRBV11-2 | TGTGCCAGCAGCCGTGACAGGGTCCATGAGCAGTTCTTC | CASSRDRVHEQFF
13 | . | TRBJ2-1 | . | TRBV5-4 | TGTGCCAGCAGCTTGGACTCTTACAATGAGCAGTTCTTC | CASSLDSYNEQFF
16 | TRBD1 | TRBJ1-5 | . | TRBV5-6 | TGTGCCAGCAGCTTGAGGGTCGACAGGGACAATCAGCCCCAGCATTTT | CASSLRVDRDNQPQHF
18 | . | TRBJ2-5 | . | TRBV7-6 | TGTGCCAGCAGCTTAGCCCTTTCGGCTTTGGAGTACCAAGAGACCCAGTACTTC | CASSLALSALEYQETQYF
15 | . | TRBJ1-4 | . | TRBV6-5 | TGTGCCAGCAGTTTAGGCGGGACACCCCCCGGAGAGCTGTTTTTT | CASSLGGTPPGELFF
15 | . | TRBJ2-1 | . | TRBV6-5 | TGTGCCAGCAGTATCCGCGCATACTCCTACAATGAGCAGTTCTTC | CASSIRAYSYNEQFF
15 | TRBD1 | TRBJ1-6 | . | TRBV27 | TGTGCCAGCAGTTCCTCGGGACAGCTTAATTCACCCCTCCACTTT | CASSSSGQLNSPLHF
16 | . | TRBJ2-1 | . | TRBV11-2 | TGTGCCAGCAGCGAAACCGGGACCAAGACCTACAATGAGCAGTTCTTC | CASSETGTKTYNEQFF
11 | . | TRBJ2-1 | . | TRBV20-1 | TGCAGTGCCAGCCAAAGAGGTGAGCAGTTCTTC | CSASQRGEQFF
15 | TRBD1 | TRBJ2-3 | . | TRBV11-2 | TGTGCCGGGGAACTCGGGACAGGGTACACAGATACGCAGTATTTT | CAGELGTGYTDTQYF
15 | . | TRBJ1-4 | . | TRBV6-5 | TGTGCCAGCAGTTACGTCGGGGGGACCAGCGAAAAACTGTTTTTT | CASSYVGGTSEKLFF
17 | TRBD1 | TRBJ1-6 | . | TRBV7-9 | TGTGCCAGCAGACACCCCCGGGACAGGGGGGTTAATTCACCCCTCCACTTT | CASRHPRDRGVNSPLHF
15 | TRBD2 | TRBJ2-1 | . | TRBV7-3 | TGTGCCAGCAGCTTTACTAGCGGGTTCGGCAATGAGCAGTTCTTC | CASSFTSGFGNEQFF
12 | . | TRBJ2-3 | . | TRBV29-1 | TGCAGCGTTGGGACTGACACAGATACGCAGTATTTT | CSVGTDTDTQYF
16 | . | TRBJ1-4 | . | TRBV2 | TGTGCCAGCAGTGGGAGGGGAGCAGGGTCTAATGAAAAACTGTTTTTT | CASSGRGAGSNEKLFF